The 22 T cell receptor beta chains presented below share a single source sample, sequenced in a study of T-cell reconstitution after alpha-beta-depleted transplantation in children. During its preparation, the TCRbeta library received unique molecular identifiers. TCRdb re-derived calls from the PCR reads in MiXCR, one entry per CDR3 protein. Of approximately 500,000 distinct CDR3 sequences listed, roughly 10% are singletons. The sequenced sample was PBMCs, obtained before TCRalphabeta/CD19-depleted stem cell transplant. Source of these receptors: a child aged 2 to 15 with inherited bone marrow failure, due to receive a stem cell transplant.

This chain uses TRBV5-1 with TRBJ1-4; weak D call: TRBD1 (6 bases). The CDR3 runs to 16 residues. Germline V gene sequence: CDR1 SGHRS, CDR2 YFSETQ. V lost 0 bases, J lost 8 bases, and 17 bases lay in between. Written as DNA, the CDR3 is TGCGCCAGCAGCTTGGACCGGGGGGGGGCGAGGGAAAAACTGTTTTTT. Protein product: CASSLDRGGAREKLFF. Full variable domain (outside the CDR3, taken from reference TRBV5-1 and TRBJ1-4): KAGVTQTPRYLIKTRGQQVTLSCSPISGHRSVSWYQQTPGQGLQFLFEYFSETQRNKGNFPGRFSGRQFSNSRSEMNVSTLELGDSALYLCASSLDRGGAREKLFFGSGTQLSVL.

The sample holds many counts of this clonotype. The V gene is TRBV12-3 or TRBV12-4, the J gene TRBJ2-2; the match to TRBD2 covers 7 bases. This CDR3 contains 15 residues. The V segment lost 3 bases and the J segment 3 bases; nucleotides outside the gene matches: 4. For the CDR3, the DNA is TGTGCCAGCAGTTTTGGGCTAGCGGACACCGGGGAGCTGTTTTTT. This codes for CASSFGLADTGELFF.

This clonotype was detected many times. The rearrangement links TRBV29-1 to TRBJ2-1; TRBD2 might be the D (5 bases). Trimming shortened V by 3 bases and J by 0 bases, and 12 bases separated the two germline ends. Per the germline V gene, CDR1 is SQVTM and CDR2 is ANQGSEA. The CDR3 is 15 residues long. CDR3 region: CSVDWRASSYNEQFF. For the CDR3, the DNA is TGCAGCGTTGATTGGCGGGCGAGCTCCTACAATGAGCAGTTCTTC.

The table lists this clonotype with many counts. The chain combines TRBV29-1 with TRBJ2-1; TRBD1 is a possible D gene (6 bases). The V and J ends lost 4 bases and 3 bases respectively, with 13 bases between them. The CDR3 totals 14 residues. Germline CDR1 SQVTM, CDR2 ANQGSEA. The CDR3 protein is CSVVGRGGYNEQFF. Here the CDR3 DNA reads TGCAGCGTTGTAGGCAGAGGGGGCTACAATGAGCAGTTCTTC.

In this sample, this clonotype turned up many times. CDR3 sequence: CASSFYVVNTEAFF. CDR3 in DNA: TGTGCCAGCAGTTTCTACGTCGTTAACACTGAAGCTTTCTTT. This chain connects TRBV28 to TRBJ1-1; D is uncertain. The ends were cut back, 3 bases at V and 2 bases at J, with 10 bases in the middle. The germline gives CDR1 MDHEN, CDR2 SYDVKM. This CDR3 contains 14 residues.

This clonotype appeared many times. The chain employs TRBV2 and TRBJ1-2, with a tentative D call TRBD1 (5 bases). The V and J ends lost 4 bases and 8 bases respectively, with 17 bases between them. Germline V CDR1 and CDR2: SNHLY, FYNNEI. The CDR3 runs to 14 residues. The CDR3: CASSVESRVGGYTF. CDR3 nucleotide sequence: TGTGCCAGCAGTGTGGAGTCCAGGGTGGGCGGCTACACCTTC.

This clonotype has ten or more counts. J is TRBJ2-7 and V is TRBV18; tentative D call: TRBD1 (6 bases). V was pared by 8 bases and J by 6 bases, with 23 bases between. Germline CDR1 reads KGHSH; CDR2 reads LQKENI. The CDR3 contains 15 residues. This CDR3 reads CASQTQGPEVGEQYF. CDR3 coding DNA: TGTGCCAGCCAAACACAGGGACCCGAAGTGGGCGAGCAGTACTTC.

Ten or more counts support this clonotype. CDR3 in DNA: TGCGCCAGCAGCTTTGACCCCGGAACTTACAATGAGCAGTTCTTC. Encoded protein: CASSFDPGTYNEQFF. The chain recombines TRBV5-1 with TRBJ2-1; no firm D call. Trimming removed 2 bases from V and 4 bases from J, with 13 bases in between. Germline loops: CDR1 SGHRS, CDR2 YFSETQ. CDR3 length: 15 amino acids.

Ten or more counts support this clonotype. Mismatch with germline at one junction end may stem from a read error. The V and J genes are TRBV27 and TRBJ2-3, with D possibly being TRBD1 or TRBD2 (5 bases each). The CDR3 consists of 15 residues. CDR1 and CDR2 (germline): MNHEY, SMNVEV (reference sequence). CDR3 region: CASTRGLTGTYTQYF. The CDR3, as DNA: TGTGCCAGCACCCGAGGACTCACAGGCACATATACGCAGTATTTT.

In this sample, this clonotype turned up many times. V is TRBV10-3 and J is TRBJ2-6; D call uncertain. V was cut by 4 bases and J by 4 bases, with 8 bases left in between. The CDR3 totals 14 residues. Germline CDR1 ENHRY, CDR2 SYGVKD. The CDR3 DNA sequence: TGTGCCATCAGTGCCGGCGCAGGGGCCAACGTCCTGACTTTC. Translated, it gives CAISAGAGANVLTF.

J is TRBJ2-6 and V is TRBV11-2, with unresolved D. CDR3 size: 19 residues. The V and J ends lost 1 base and 0 bases respectively, with 16 bases between them. CDR1 is SGHAT, CDR2 FQNNGV, per germline. CDR3 in amino acids: CASSLVGRLVHSGANVLTF. The CDR3 DNA reads as TGTGCCAGCAGCTTAGTCGGCCGGTTAGTCCACTCTGGGGCCAACGTCCTGACTTTC.

As for this clonotype: This may be a read error, as it is one base from a much larger clone. V usage is TRBV9 and J usage is TRBJ2-5; D gene unclear. V was pared by 3 bases and J by 7 bases, with 19 bases between. This CDR3 contains 15 residues. Germline CDR1 and CDR2: SGDLS and YYNGEE. CDR3 amino acids: CASSAPGGTGGTQYF. The CDR3 bases are TGTGCCAGCAGCGCCCCGGGCGGAACGGGTGGGACCCAGTACTTC.

A few counts support this clonotype. The chain carries TRBV7-2 and TRBJ1-1; tentative D call: TRBD1 (5 bases). CDR3 length: 15 amino acids. The V gene lost 1 base and the J gene lost 5 bases, with 14 bases spanning the gap. Per germline, CDR1 SGHTA and CDR2 FQGNSA. This CDR3 is CASSLEAGVLTEAFF. CDR3 coding DNA: TGTGCCAGCAGCTTAGAGGCGGGGGTATTAACTGAAGCTTTCTTT. The full variable domain, with the rest looked up from reference TRBV7-2 and TRBJ1-1, is GAGVSQSPSNKVTEKGKDVELRCDPISGHTALYWYRQSLGQGLEFLIYFQGNSAPDKSGLPSDRFSAERTGGSVSTLTIQRTQQEDSAVYLCASSLEAGVLTEAFFGQGTRLTVV.

The chain recombines TRBV5-4 with TRBJ2-7, with 10 bases identical to TRBD1. The CDR3 sequence is 15 residues long. J gave up 3 bases and V 0 bases, and 3 bases lay outside the gene matches. The germline V gene has CDR1 SGHNT and CDR2 YYREEE (reference sequence). The CDR3 bases are TGTGCCAGCAGCTTGGGGGGGACAGGGGACTACGAGCAGTACTTC. As protein: CASSLGGTGDYEQYF. The full variable domain, in which reference TRBV5-4 and TRBJ2-7 provide the parts outside the CDR3, is ETGVTQSPTHLIKTRGQQVTLRCSSQSGHNTVSWYQQALGQGPQFIFQYYREEENGRGNFPPRFSGLQFPNYSSELNVNALELDDSALYLCASSLGGTGDYEQYFGPGTRLTVT.

This clonotype has at least ten counts. The V and J genes are TRBV30 and TRBJ2-3; TRBD2 matches 10 bases. With V trimmed by 5 bases and J by 2 bases, 4 bases remained unmatched. Looked up from germline, CDR1 is GTSNPN and CDR2 is SVGIG (reference sequence). The CDR3 is 14 residues long. The CDR3: CAWQLAGITDTQYF. CDR3 sequence (DNA): TGTGCCTGGCAACTAGCGGGGATCACAGATACGCAGTATTTT.

CDR3 in amino acids: CASSSYARYQYF. As DNA, the CDR3 is TGTGCCAGCAGTTCTTATGCGCGGTATCAGTACTTC. The V gene is TRBV12-3 or TRBV12-4, the J gene TRBJ2-4, with no clear D. This CDR3 is built from 12 residues. Deletions cut 4 bases from V and 12 bases from J, with 13 bases between.

This clonotype turned up a few times. The chain links TRBV29-1 to TRBJ2-1; D not resolved. Germline CDR1 reads SQVTM; CDR2 reads ANQGSEA. V gave up 5 bases and J gave up 4 bases, with 12 bases separating them. The CDR3 sequence is 13 residues long. CDR3 in DNA: TGCAGCGTTAGAGTCCTTGATTACAATGAGCAGTTCTTC. Translated: CSVRVLDYNEQFF.

This clonotype was observed many times. This chain links TRBV29-1 with TRBJ2-4, with TRBD2 matching 9 bases. Germline V gene lookup returns CDR1 SQVTM and CDR2 ANQGSEA. Losses at the gene ends were 4 bases for V and 15 bases for J; bases not matched to a gene: 13. The CDR3 covers 13 residues. CDR3 residues: CSVVLGLAGFPYF. CDR3 nucleotide sequence: TGCAGCGTTGTCTTGGGACTAGCTGGTTTTCCGTACTTC.

This clonotype has at least ten counts. The chain recombines TRBV4-3 with TRBJ2-3; D ambiguous. Trimming took off 0 bases at V and 3 bases at J, with 7 bases between the two ends. The CDR3 is made up of 14 amino acids. Germline lookup yields CDR1 LGHNA and CDR2 YSLEER. CDR3: CASSQDEGTDTQYF. As DNA, the CDR3 is TGCGCCAGCAGCCAAGATGAAGGAACAGATACGCAGTATTTT.

Many counts were recorded for this clonotype. This chain uses TRBV7-9 with TRBJ2-7, with 8 positions matching TRBD1. The CDR3 loop spans 15 amino acids. After removal of 5 bases from V and 5 bases from J, the junction contained 11 bases not matched to a gene. The germline V gene encodes CDR1 SEHNR and CDR2 FQNEAQ (reference sequence). CDR3 coding DNA: TGTGCCAGCAGCCTTCAGACAGGGGAGTTGGACGAGCAGTACTTC. Translation gives CASSLQTGELDEQYF.

This sequence joins TRBV6-1 and TRBJ2-7; TRBD2 is a possible D gene (6 bases). Germline V gene lookup returns CDR1 MNHNS and CDR2 SASEGT. CDR3 length: 13 residues. Trimming cost V 8 bases and J 3 bases, with 14 bases left between them. The CDR3, as DNA: TGTGCCAGCTTCCAGGGACTCAACTACGAGCAGTACTTC. Encoded protein: CASFQGLNYEQYF.

The chain has TRBV27 and TRBJ2-3; D may match TRBD1 or TRBD2 (6 bases each). Germline-derived CDR1 and CDR2 are MNHEY and SMNVEV (reference sequence). Trimming removed 5 bases from V and 8 bases from J, with 20 bases in between. The CDR3 sequence is 15 residues long. The CDR3 nucleotides are TGTGCCAGCAGTGGCCGGGGCAGGGGAGGAGGTACGCAGTATTTT. Translated: CASSGRGRGGGTQYF.